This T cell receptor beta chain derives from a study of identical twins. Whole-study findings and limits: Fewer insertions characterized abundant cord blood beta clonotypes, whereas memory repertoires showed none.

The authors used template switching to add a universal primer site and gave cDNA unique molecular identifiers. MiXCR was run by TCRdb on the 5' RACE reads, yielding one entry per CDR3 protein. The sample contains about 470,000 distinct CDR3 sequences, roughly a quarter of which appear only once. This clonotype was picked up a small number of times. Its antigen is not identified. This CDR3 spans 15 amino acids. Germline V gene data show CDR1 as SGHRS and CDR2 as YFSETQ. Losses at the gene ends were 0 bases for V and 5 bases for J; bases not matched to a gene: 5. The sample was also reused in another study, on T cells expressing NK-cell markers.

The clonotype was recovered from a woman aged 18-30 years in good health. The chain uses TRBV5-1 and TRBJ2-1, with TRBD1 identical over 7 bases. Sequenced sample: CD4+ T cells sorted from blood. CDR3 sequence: CASSLGTGANNEQFF. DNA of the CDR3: TGCGCCAGCAGCTTGGGTACAGGGGCCAACAATGAGCAGTTCTTC.